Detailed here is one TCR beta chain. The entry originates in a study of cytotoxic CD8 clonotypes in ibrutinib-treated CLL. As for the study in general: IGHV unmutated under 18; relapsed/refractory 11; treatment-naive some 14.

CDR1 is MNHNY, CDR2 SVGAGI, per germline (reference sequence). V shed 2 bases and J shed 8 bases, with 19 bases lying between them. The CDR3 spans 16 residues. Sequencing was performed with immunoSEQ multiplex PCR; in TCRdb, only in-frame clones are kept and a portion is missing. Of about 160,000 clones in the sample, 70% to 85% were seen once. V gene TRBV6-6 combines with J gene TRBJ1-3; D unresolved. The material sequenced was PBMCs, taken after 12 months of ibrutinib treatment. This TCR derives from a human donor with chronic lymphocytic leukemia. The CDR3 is CASSYPRTQRSHTIYF. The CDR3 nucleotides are TGTGCCAGCAGTTACCCCCGGACCCAGAGGTCACACACCATATATTTT.